The 8 T cell receptor beta chains given below trace back to one sample, sequenced in a study of blood T cell repertoires in COVID-19. Only in-frame clones appear in the TCRdb table, and some are missing; sequencing was by immunoSEQ multiplex PCR. The table has 190,000 or so clones, approximately 86% seen once; the top ten hold 7.5% to 10%. Source material: peripheral blood. These receptors originate from a woman older than 75 with acute or convalescent COVID-19.

This clone was counted once. The junction and the germline gene differ at one end; a read error may be behind it. This sequence joins TRBV12-5 and TRBJ2-7, with 12 bases aligning to TRBD2. From germline, CDR1 is LGHNT and CDR2 FRNRAP. CDR3 length: 20 amino acids. The CDR3 protein is CASVLPRGTSGSWSPYEQYF. In DNA, the CDR3 is TGTGCTAGTGTTTTGCCCCGCGGGACTAGCGGGTCATGGAGCCCTTACGAGCAGTACTTC.

The rearrangement joins TRBV5-1 to TRBJ2-1, with 9 bases fitting TRBD2. V lost 4 bases to trimming and J lost 14 bases; unmatched junction nucleotides: 13. The germline CDR1 and CDR2 sequences are SGHRS and YFSETQ. The CDR3 is made up of 14 amino acids. The DNA of the CDR3 is TGCGCCAGCAGCCTTTTCACTAGCGGGCTAGGTGAGTTCTTC. This encodes CASSLFTSGLGEFF.

The CDR3 protein is CAIDRERNTGELFF. The CDR3 DNA sequence: TGTGCCATCGACAGGGAAAGGAACACCGGGGAGCTGTTTTTT. The chain joins TRBV10-3 to TRBJ2-2; 7 positions agree with TRBD1. The CDR3 has 14 residues. Per the germline V gene, CDR1 is ENHRY and CDR2 is SYGVKD. V lost 8 bases to trimming and J lost 1 base; unmatched junction nucleotides: 4.

The chain recombines TRBV2 with TRBJ2-3, with TRBD2 identical over 12 bases. V trimming: 5 bases; J trimming: 4 bases; junction bases outside the gene matches: 4. Germline CDR1 reads SNHLY; CDR2 reads FYNNEI. The CDR3 runs 15 residues. CDR3 sequence: CASSRASGGADTQYF. In DNA, the CDR3 is TGTGCCAGCAGTCGCGCTAGCGGGGGGGCAGATACGCAGTATTTT.

This chain's CDR3 is CASSPRGRSLPYEQYF. CDR3 bases: TGTGCCAGCAGTCCGCGGGGCAGGTCTCTCCCCTACGAGCAGTACTTC. V and J are TRBV6-2 or TRBV6-3 and TRBJ2-7; maybe TRBD2 (6 bases). From germline, CDR1 is MNHEY and CDR2 SVGEGT. CDR3 size: 16 residues. V dropped 5 bases and J dropped 2 bases, with 19 bases sitting between them.

V is TRBV11-3 and J is TRBJ2-1, with 8 bases identical to TRBD2. The CDR3 covers 16 residues. Trimming at V came to 5 bases and at J to 8 bases, leaving 14 bases not matched to a gene. The germline CDR1 and CDR2 sequences are SGHNT and YENEEA. The CDR3 region is CASSPGIAGTRDEQFF. CDR3 in DNA: TGTGCCAGCAGCCCCGGGATAGCGGGGACCAGGGATGAGCAGTTCTTC. The full variable domain, completed using reference TRBV11-3 and TRBJ2-1, is EAGVVQSPRYKIIEKKQPVAFWCNPISGHNTLYWYLQNLGQGPELLIRYENEEAVDDSQLPKDRFSAERLKGVDSTLKIQPAELGDSAVYLCASSPGIAGTRDEQFFGPGTRLTVL.

The chain's CDR3 is CASSLGPGGTYGYTF. DNA for the CDR3: TGTGCCAGCAGCTTAGGACCAGGGGGAACCTATGGCTACACCTTC. The chain carries TRBV7-8 and TRBJ1-2; 7 positions agree with TRBD1. This CDR3 comprises 15 residues. Per the germline V gene, CDR1 is SGHVS and CDR2 is FQNEAQ. After removal of 1 base from V and 4 bases from J, the junction contained 6 bases not matched to a gene.

The gene calls are TRBV24-1 and TRBJ2-2; possible D gene TRBD1, 6 bases. CDR1 is KGHDR and CDR2 is SFDVKD in the germline V gene. Trimming pared 7 bases from V and 1 base from J, leaving 12 bases between. The length of the CDR3 is 15 residues. The CDR3 DNA is TGTGCCACCAGAAACCGGGACAAGAACACCGGGGAGCTGTTTTTT. It encodes CATRNRDKNTGELFF.